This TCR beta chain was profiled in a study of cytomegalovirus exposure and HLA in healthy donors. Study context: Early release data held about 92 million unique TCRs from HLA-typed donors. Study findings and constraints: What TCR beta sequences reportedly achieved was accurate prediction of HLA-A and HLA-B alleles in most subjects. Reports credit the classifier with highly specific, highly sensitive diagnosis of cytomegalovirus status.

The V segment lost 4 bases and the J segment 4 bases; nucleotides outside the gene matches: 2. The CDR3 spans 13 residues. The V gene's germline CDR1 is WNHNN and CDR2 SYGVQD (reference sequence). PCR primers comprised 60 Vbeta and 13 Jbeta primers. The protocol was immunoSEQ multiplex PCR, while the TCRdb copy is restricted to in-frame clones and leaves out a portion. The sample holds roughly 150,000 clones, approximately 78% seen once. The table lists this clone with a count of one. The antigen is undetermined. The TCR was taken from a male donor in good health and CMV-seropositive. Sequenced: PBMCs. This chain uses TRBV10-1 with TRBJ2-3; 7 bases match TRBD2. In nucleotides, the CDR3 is TGCGCCAGCAGTGTAGCGGGCCCAGATACGCAGTATTTT. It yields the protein CASSVAGPDTQYF.